One T cell receptor beta chain is described in this entry. Other DNA sequences from this sample encode an identical CDR3 as well. Assay used: immunoSEQ multiplex PCR; TCRdb lists only in-frame clones, some missing. The sample consists of about 340,000 clones, around 70% of them appearing once. These data are taken from a study of shared clonotypes between healthy human individuals. Trimming took 1 base from V and 0 from J, leaving 10 bases between them. The CDR3 sequence is 15 residues long. Germline CDR1 reads SGHTA; CDR2 reads FQGTGA. Sequenced input: memory CD4+ T cells sorted from blood. Documented subset: CD45RA-negative fraction. The chain couples TRBV7-3 to TRBJ2-7, with D possibly being TRBD1 (5 bases). This sequence was found in a man younger than 45 in good health. As DNA, the CDR3 is TGTGCCAGCAGCTTAAGGGCAGGGTCCTCCTACGAGCAGTACTTC. This gives the protein CASSLRAGSSYEQYF.